The 6 T cell receptor beta chains presented below share a single source sample, sequenced in a study of blood T cell repertoires in COVID-19. TCRdb's table, derived via immunoSEQ multiplex PCR, lists solely in-frame clones and lacks some. The data contain around 200,000 clones, 65% to 85% of them seen just once; the ten biggest clones take up over 6.5%. The sequenced material came from peripheral blood. Every receptor here comes from a woman aged 40 to 50 with COVID-19, enrolled during active disease.

This clone was counted ten times or more. This chain joins TRBV27 and TRBJ1-4; 7 bases are shared with TRBD1. Germline lookup yields CDR1 MNHEY and CDR2 SMNVEV (reference sequence). Trimming at V came to 5 bases and at J to 8 bases, leaving 8 bases not matched to a gene. This CDR3 region has 14 residues. CDR3 sequence: CASSPHRGREKLFF. The CDR3 DNA reads TGTGCCAGCAGTCCTCACAGGGGTCGAGAAAAACTGTTTTTT. Full variable domain (remainder filled in from reference TRBV27 and TRBJ1-4): EAQVTQNPRYLITVTGKKLTVTCSQNMNHEYMSWYRQDPGLGLRQIYYSMNVEVTDKGDVPEGYKVSRKEKRNFPLILESPSPNQTSLYFCASSPHRGREKLFFGSGTQLSVL.

This clone was detected once. The V call is TRBV28, the J call TRBJ2-3, with TRBD2 as a possible D gene (6 bases). The germline gives CDR1 MDHEN, CDR2 SYDVKM. The CDR3 is 13 amino acids. Trimming shortened V by 3 bases and J by 7 bases, and 11 bases separated the two germline ends. CDR3 DNA sequence: TGTGCCAGCAGTTTTCCCGGGAGTTATACGCAGTATTTT. It codes for CASSFPGSYTQYF.

In this sample, this clone turned up a few times. The chain uses TRBV6-5 and TRBJ2-1, with 7 bases lining up with TRBD2. This CDR3 has 15 residues. V gave up 9 bases and J gave up 0 bases; unmatched junction bases: 8. Germline V gives CDR1 MNHEY, CDR2 SVGAGI. CDR3 residues: CASGPSGGSYNEQFF. As DNA, the CDR3 is TGTGCCAGTGGTCCGTCGGGGGGCTCCTACAATGAGCAGTTCTTC.

V usage is TRBV6-5 and J usage is TRBJ2-7; the D gene is possibly TRBD2 (5 bases). CDR1 and CDR2 (germline): MNHEY, SVGAGI. V lost 5 bases, J lost 4 bases, and 18 bases lay in between. The CDR3 loop spans 15 amino acids. CDR3 coding DNA: TGTGCCAGCAGTAGGACGGACTCAGGCCGATACGAGCAGTACTTC. The encoded protein is CASSRTDSGRYEQYF.

This chain uses TRBV5-1 with TRBJ2-7, with 9 positions matching TRBD2. With 0 bases clipped from V and 4 bases from J, the junction kept 11 bases outside the gene matches. The CDR3 has 17 residues. Per germline, CDR1 SGHRS and CDR2 YFSETQ. The CDR3 coding sequence is TGCGCCAGCAGCTTGGGGGCGCGGGCTAGCGGGACTTACGAGCAGTACTTC. Translating it yields CASSLGARASGTYEQYF. Complete variable domain (other parts from reference TRBV5-1 and TRBJ2-7): KAGVTQTPRYLIKTRGQQVTLSCSPISGHRSVSWYQQTPGQGLQFLFEYFSETQRNKGNFPGRFSGRQFSNSRSEMNVSTLELGDSALYLCASSLGARASGTYEQYFGPGTRLTVT.

This clone was counted between two and nine times. J is TRBJ1-2 and V is TRBV5-4, with D possibly matching TRBD1 (5 bases). V was trimmed by 2 bases and J by 3 bases, leaving 11 bases between them. This CDR3 is built from 14 residues. The germline CDR1 and CDR2 sequences are SGHNT and YYREEE (reference sequence). CDR3 amino acids: CASSFRGTDYGYTF. The CDR3 nucleotides read TGTGCCAGCAGCTTTCGGGGGACGGACTATGGCTACACCTTC.